This record concerns one T cell receptor (beta chain) sequence. Per the original methods: Amplification of reference gene primers provided the estimated nucleated cell counts. The table came from immunoSEQ multiplex PCR; TCRdb's copy has only in-frame clones and leaves some out. That table supplies the V and J calls and clone size; D and trimming were determined from the DNA. The sample carries fewer than 300,000 clones, around four fifths recorded once. This record belongs to a study of blood T cell repertoires in COVID-19. Across the study: Specimens from acute and convalescent COVID-19 originated in the United States, Italy and Spain. From T cells, B-cell-depleted T cells, or PBMCs came the material, which was cDNA or gDNA.

The source material was peripheral blood. This sequence was found in a woman in her seventies with active or convalescent COVID-19.

CDR3 DNA: TGTGCCAGCAGCTTGGTTCAGTATGGCTACACCTTC. Its protein is CASSLVQYGYTF. The chain joins TRBV5-8 to TRBJ1-2; D is unclear. The CDR3 spans 12 residues. The germline CDR1 and CDR2 sequences are SGHTS and YDEGEE. The V end was cut by 0 bases, the J end by 5 bases, with 5 bases between.